Sequencing of this TCR beta chain was carried out in a study of T cell repertoires in cytomegalovirus infection. Study as a whole: The authors used CMV epitopes that were HLA-C-restricted (recently identified) and HLA-B-restricted (well studied).

Study-wide results and caveats: There were HLA-C-restricted CMV-specific TCR beta clonotypes dominating the ex vivo response.

This clonotype was recorded many times. Its target is not known. TCRdb analysed the reads with MiXCR anew, one entry per CDR3 protein. This table has approximately 120,000 distinct CDR3 sequences, around 28% appearing once. This sequence was found in a human donor in good health (CMV status not recorded). Some clones in this sample may be carry-over from other donors' samples. The sequenced sample was CD8+ T cells from cultured PBMCs, obtained from culture after CMV antigen stimulation.

This chain's CDR3 is CASSSPRLYNEQFF. The CDR3 region has the DNA TGTGCCAGCAGCTCCCCCAGGCTCTACAATGAGCAGTTCTTC. The rearrangement links TRBV5-4 to TRBJ2-1; D is uncertain. V lost 3 bases to trimming and J lost 3 bases, with 10 bases between them. Germline CDR1 reads SGHNT; CDR2 reads YYREEE (reference sequence). The CDR3 is 14 residues long. The full variable domain, rest sourced from reference TRBV5-4 and TRBJ2-1, is ETGVTQSPTHLIKTRGQQVTLRCSSQSGHNTVSWYQQALGQGPQFIFQYYREEENGRGNFPPRFSGLQFPNYSSELNVNALELDDSALYLCASSSPRLYNEQFFGPGTRLTVL.